This TCR beta chain was profiled in a study of T cells in localized non-small cell lung cancer. Details on this clone: Its antigen is undetermined.

General study points: Appearing in adjacent lung were a median 57 of the top 100 tumor clones.

Sequenced by immunoSEQ multiplex PCR; TCRdb stores in-frame clones only, minus some. Of about 11,000 clones listed, around four fifths were seen once; the top ten hold about 20%. The material sequenced was peripheral blood mononuclear cells, taken before any cancer treatment. This sequence originates from a female donor at least 60 years old with stage II lung adenocarcinoma.

The CDR3 region is CASSFGQGYQPQHF. Here the CDR3 DNA reads TGTGCCAGCAGTTTCGGACAGGGGTATCAGCCCCAGCATTTT. This chain connects TRBV28 to TRBJ1-5, with TRBD1 identical over 9 bases. The germline V gene encodes CDR1 MDHEN and CDR2 SYDVKM. CDR3 length equals 14 residues. V was clipped by 3 bases and J by 5 bases; unmatched bases: 2.